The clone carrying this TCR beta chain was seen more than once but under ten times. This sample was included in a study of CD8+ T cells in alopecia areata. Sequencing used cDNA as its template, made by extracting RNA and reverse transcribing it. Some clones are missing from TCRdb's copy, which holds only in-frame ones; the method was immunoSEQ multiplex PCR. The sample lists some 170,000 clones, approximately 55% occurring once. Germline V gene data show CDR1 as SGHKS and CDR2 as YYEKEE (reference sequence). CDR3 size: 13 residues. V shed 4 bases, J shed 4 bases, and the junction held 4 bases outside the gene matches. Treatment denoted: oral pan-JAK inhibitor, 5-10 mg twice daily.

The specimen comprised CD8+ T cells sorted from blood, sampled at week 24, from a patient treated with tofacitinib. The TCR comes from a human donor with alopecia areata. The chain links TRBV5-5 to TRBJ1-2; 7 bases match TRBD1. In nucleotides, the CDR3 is TGTGCCAGCAGCCCCGACAGGGTCTATGGCTACACCTTC. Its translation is CASSPDRVYGYTF. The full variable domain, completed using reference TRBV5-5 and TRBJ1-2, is DAGVTQSPTHLIKTRGQQVTLRCSPISGHKSVSWYQQVLGQGPQFIFQYYEKEERGRGNFPDRFSARQFPNYSSELNVNALLLGDSALYLCASSPDRVYGYTFGSGTRLTVV.